The source of this T cell receptor beta chain is a study of T cells in Graves' hyperthyroidism and ophthalmopathy. Study in general: Peripheral blood samples were taken at initial diagnosis, prior to any treatment. Points from the study as a whole: The model predicted ophthalmopathy a median 6.5 months before onset. Most expanded thyroid clonotypes above 0.001 recurred in blood.

Amplification of TCR beta CDR3 regions was performed using RNA transcripts as template. RT-PCR in the first round (using the HTBI primer set) targeted the TCR CDR3. TCRdb redid the calling of the multiplex PCR reads with MiXCR, one entry per CDR3 protein. Of roughly 740,000 distinct CDR3 sequences listed, about a sixth were seen once; the top ten hold 8.4%. In this sample, this clonotype turned up many times. Its antigen is currently unknown. Germline loops: CDR1 DFQATT, CDR2 SNEGSKA (reference sequence). The CDR3 runs to 16 residues. J gave up 3 bases and V 1 base, and 8 bases lay outside the gene matches.

Sequences were obtained from blood. This receptor was identified in a man aged 18 to 29 with Graves' hyperthyroidism. This rearrangement joins TRBV20-1 to TRBJ2-3; 9 positions match TRBD2. CDR3 residues: CSARVASGTSTDTQYF. In DNA, the CDR3 is TGCAGTGCTAGAGTCGCTAGCGGGACCTCAACAGATACGCAGTATTTT.